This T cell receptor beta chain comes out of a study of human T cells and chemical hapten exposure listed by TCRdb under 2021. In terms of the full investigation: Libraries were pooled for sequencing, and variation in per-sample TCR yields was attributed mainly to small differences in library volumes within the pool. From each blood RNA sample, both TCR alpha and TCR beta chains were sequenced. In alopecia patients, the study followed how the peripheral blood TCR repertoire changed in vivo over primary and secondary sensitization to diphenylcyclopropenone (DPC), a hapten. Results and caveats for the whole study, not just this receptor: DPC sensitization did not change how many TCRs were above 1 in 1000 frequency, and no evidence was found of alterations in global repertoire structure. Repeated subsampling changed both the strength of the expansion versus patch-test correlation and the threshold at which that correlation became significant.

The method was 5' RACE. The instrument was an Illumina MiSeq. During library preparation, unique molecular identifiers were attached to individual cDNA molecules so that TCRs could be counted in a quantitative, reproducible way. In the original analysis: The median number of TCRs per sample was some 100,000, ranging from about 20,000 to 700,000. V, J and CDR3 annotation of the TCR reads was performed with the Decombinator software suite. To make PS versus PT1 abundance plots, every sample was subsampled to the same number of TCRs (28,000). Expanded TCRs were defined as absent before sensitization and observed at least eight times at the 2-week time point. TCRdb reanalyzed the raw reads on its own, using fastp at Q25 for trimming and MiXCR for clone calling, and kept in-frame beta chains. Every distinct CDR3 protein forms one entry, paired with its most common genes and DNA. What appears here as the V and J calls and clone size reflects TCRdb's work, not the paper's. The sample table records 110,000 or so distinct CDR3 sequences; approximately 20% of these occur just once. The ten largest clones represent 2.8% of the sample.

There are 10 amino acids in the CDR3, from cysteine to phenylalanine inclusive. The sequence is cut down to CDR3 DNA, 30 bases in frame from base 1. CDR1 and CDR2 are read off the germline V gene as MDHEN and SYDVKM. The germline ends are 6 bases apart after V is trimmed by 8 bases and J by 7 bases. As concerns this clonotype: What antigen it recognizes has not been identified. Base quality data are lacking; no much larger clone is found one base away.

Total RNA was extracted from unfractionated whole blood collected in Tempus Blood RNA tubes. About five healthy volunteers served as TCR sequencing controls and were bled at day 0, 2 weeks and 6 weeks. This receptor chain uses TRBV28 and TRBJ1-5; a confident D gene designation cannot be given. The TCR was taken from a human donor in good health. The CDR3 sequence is CASGPQPQHF. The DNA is TGTGCCAGCGGTCCCCAGCCCCAGCATTTT.